This T cell receptor (beta chain) was sequenced during a study of blood T cells in healthy people across ages. Study-wide points: A strong correlation was seen between TCR beta diversity and naive T cell percentage.

Looked up from germline, CDR1 is KGHDR and CDR2 is SFDVKD. This CDR3 contains 15 residues. Germline trimming cut 7 bases from V and 3 bases from J; bases unmatched to any gene: 8. About this clonotype: Its antigen is as yet unknown.

For the second PCR, which ran for roughly 7 to 11 cycles, a sample-barcoded 5' primer and a J-beta primer mix were used. A minimum of 2.5 million CDR3-containing paired-end reads was obtained for each sample. TCRdb re-analysed the 5' RACE reads in MiXCR, keeping a single row per CDR3 protein. Of over 600,000 distinct CDR3 sequences listed, roughly 43% are singletons. The source of this sequence is a man older than 75 in good health. The sequenced sample consisted of blood. This chain connects TRBV24-1 to TRBJ2-3; TRBD2 matches 8 bases. The CDR3 DNA is TGTGCCACCAGCAACCTTGGCGGGGGGACAGATACGCAGTATTTT. This encodes CATSNLGGGTDTQYF.